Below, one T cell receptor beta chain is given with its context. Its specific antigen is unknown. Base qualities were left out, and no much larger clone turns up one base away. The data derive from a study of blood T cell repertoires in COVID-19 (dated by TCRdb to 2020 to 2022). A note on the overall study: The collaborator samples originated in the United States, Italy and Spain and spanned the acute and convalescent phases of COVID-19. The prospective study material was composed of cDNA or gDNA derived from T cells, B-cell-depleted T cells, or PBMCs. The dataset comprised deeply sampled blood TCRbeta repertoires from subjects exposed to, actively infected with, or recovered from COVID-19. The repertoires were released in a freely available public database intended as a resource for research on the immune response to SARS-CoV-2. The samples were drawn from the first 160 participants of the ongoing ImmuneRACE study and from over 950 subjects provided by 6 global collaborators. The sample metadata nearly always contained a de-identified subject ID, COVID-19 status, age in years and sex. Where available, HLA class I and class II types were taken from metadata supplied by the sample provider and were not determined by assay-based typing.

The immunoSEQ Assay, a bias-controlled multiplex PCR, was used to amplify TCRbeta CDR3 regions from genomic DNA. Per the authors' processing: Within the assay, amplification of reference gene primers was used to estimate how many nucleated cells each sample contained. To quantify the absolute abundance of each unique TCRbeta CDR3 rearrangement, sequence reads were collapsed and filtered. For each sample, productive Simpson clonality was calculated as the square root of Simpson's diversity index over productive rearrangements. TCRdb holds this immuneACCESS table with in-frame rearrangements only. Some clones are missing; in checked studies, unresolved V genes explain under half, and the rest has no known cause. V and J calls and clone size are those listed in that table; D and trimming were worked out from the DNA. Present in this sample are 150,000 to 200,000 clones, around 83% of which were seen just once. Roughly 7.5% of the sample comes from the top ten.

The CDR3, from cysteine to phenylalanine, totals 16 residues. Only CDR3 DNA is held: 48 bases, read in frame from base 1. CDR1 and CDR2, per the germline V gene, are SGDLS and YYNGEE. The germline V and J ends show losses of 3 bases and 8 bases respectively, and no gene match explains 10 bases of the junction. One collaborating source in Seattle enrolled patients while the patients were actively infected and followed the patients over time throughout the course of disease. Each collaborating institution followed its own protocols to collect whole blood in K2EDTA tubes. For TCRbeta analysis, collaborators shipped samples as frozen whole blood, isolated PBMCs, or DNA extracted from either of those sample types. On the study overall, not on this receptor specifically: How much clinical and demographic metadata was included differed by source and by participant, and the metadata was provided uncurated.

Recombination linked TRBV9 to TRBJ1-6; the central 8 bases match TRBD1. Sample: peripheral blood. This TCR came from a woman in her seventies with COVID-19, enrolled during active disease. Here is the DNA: TGTGCCAGCAGCGCCCGTGACAGGGGATCCTATTCACCCCTCCACTTT. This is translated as CASSARDRGSYSPLHF.